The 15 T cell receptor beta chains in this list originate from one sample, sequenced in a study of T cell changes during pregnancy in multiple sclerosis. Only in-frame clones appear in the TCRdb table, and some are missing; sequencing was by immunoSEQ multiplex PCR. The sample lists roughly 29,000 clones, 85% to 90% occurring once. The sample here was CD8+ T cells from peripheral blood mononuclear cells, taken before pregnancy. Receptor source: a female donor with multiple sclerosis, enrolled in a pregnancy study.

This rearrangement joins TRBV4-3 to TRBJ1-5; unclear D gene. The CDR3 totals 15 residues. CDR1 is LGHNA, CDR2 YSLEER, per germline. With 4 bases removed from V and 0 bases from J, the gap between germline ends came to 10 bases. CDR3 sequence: CASSRVLNSNQPQHF. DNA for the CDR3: TGCGCCAGCAGCCGAGTCCTAAATAGCAATCAGCCCCAGCATTTT.

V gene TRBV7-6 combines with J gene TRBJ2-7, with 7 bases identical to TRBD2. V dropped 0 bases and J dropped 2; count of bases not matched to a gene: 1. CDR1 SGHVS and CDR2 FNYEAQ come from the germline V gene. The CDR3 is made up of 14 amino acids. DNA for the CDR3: TGTGCCAGCAGCTTAGCGGGGGGGACCTACGAGCAGTACTTC. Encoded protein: CASSLAGGTYEQYF.

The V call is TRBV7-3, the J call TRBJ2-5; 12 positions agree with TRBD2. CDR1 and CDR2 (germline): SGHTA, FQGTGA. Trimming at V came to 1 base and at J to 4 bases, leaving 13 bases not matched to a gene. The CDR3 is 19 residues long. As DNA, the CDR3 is TGTGCCAGCAGCTTAAAGCTGTGGCTAGCGGGGGGGCTTCGAGAGACCCAGTACTTC. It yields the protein CASSLKLWLAGGLRETQYF.

In DNA form, the CDR3 reads TGTGCCAGCAGTCTCGGGACAGGGGTGAGAGTAGGCTACACCTTC. This gives the protein CASSLGTGVRVGYTF. The chain employs TRBV6-5 and TRBJ1-2; 10 nucleotides match TRBD1. Germline lookup yields CDR1 MNHEY and CDR2 SVGAGI. V gave up 5 bases and J gave up 8 bases; unmatched junction bases: 11. The CDR3 extends over 15 amino acids.

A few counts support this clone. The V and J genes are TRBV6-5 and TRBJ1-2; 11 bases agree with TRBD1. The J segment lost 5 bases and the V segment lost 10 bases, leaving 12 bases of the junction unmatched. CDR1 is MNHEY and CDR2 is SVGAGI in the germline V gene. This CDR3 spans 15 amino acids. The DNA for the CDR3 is TGTGCCACCTTGGACAGGGGGCAGCGGTTTTATGGCTACACCTTC. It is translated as CATLDRGQRFYGYTF.

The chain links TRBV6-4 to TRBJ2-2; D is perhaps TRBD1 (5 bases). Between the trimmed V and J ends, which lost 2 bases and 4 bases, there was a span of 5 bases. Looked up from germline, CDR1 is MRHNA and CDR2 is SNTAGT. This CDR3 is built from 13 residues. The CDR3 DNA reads TGTGCCAGCAGTGACAGGGGCACCGGGGAGCTGTTTTTT. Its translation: CASSDRGTGELFF.

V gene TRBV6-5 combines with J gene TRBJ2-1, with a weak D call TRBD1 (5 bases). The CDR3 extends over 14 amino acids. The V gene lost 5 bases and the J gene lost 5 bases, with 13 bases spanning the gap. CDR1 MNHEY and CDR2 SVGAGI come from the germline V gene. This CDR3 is CASSPVTADNEQFF. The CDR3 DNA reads TGTGCCAGCAGTCCAGTGACAGCAGACAATGAGCAGTTCTTC.

The CDR3 DNA sequence: TGTGCCAGCAGGGTGGGACAGTGGAGCTACGAGCAGTACTTC. Protein product: CASRVGQWSYEQYF. V and J are TRBV28 and TRBJ2-7; TRBD1 matches at 7 bases. CDR1 is MDHEN, CDR2 SYDVKM, per germline. The CDR3 is made up of 14 amino acids. The ends lost 6 bases at V and 3 bases at J; junction bases unmatched: 8.

The CDR3 DNA is TGTGCCAGTAGTCCACTGACAGGGGGCGTTGAAGCTTTCTTT. It yields the protein CASSPLTGGVEAFF. V and J are TRBV19 and TRBJ1-1; 10 nucleotides match TRBD1. The germline V gene encodes CDR1 LNHDA and CDR2 SQIVND (reference sequence). CDR3 length: 14 residues. V trimming: 5 bases; J trimming: 7 bases; junction bases outside the gene matches: 7.

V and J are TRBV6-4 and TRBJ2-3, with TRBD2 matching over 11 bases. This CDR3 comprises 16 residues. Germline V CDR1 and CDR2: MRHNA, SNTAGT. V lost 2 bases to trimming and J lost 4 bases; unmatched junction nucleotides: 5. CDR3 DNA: TGTGCCAGCAGTGACGCTAGCGGGGGGTCGGCAGATACGCAGTATTTT. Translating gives CASSDASGGSADTQYF.

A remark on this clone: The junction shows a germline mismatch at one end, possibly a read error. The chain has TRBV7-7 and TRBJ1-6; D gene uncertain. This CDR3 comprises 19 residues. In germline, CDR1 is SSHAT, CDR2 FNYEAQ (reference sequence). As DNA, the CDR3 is TGTGCTAGCAGCTTATTATCCAGCGCCGAAAGCTCCTATAATTCACCCCTCCACTTT. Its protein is CASSLLSSAESSYNSPLHF.

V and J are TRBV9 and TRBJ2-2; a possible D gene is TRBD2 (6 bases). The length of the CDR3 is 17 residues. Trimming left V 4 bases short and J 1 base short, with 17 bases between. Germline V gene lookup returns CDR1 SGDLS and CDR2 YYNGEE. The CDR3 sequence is CASSPTAGMRNTGELFF. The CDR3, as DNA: TGTGCCAGCAGCCCGACCGCGGGGATGCGGAACACCGGGGAGCTGTTTTTT. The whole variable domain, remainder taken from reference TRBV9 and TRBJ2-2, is DSGVTQTPKHLITATGQRVTLRCSPRSGDLSVYWYQQSLDQGLQFLIQYYNGEERAKGNILERFSAQQFPDLHSELNLSSLELGDSALYFCASSPTAGMRNTGELFFGEGSRLTVL.

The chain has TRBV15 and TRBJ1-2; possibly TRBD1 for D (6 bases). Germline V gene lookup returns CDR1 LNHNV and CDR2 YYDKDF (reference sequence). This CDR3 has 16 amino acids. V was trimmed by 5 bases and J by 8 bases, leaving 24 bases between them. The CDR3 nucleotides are TGTGCCACCAGCCTCTCGGAGGGCCCGGGGAGGGGGGGCTACACCTTC. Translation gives CATSLSEGPGRGGYTF.

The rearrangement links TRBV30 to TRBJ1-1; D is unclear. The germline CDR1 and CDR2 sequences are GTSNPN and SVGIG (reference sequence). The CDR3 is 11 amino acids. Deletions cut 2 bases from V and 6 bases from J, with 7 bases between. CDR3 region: CAWSWGAEAFF. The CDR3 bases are TGTGCCTGGAGTTGGGGAGCTGAAGCTTTCTTT.

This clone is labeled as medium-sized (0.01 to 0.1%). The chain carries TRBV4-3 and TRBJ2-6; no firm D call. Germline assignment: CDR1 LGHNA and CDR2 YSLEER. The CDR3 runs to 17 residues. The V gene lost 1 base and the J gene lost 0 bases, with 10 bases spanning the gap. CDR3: CASSQVPSSSGANVLTF. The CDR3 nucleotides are TGCGCCAGCAGCCAAGTGCCCTCGAGCTCTGGGGCCAACGTCCTGACTTTC.